These 22 T cell receptor beta chains came from one sample sequenced in a study of glioma-infiltrating T cells. Using RNA template, CDR3s of TCR alpha and beta were amplified with iRepertoire arm-PCR. TCRdb itself ran the multiplex PCR reads through MiXCR, one entry per CDR3 protein. The sample shows around 93,000 distinct CDR3 sequences, approximately 40% of them seen only once. Sequencing was done on a sample of glioma tissue, nonneoplastic brain tissue, or PBMCs (not recorded which). These receptors were obtained from a human donor with low-grade glioma or glioblastoma, undergoing nonglioma brain surgery, or in good health (not recorded which).

The chain couples TRBV7-9 to TRBJ1-2, with TRBD1 matching over 7 bases. Trimming took 8 bases from V and 4 from J; bases not matched to a gene: 13. Germline lookup yields CDR1 SEHNR and CDR2 FQNEAQ (reference sequence). The CDR3 is made up of 15 amino acids. Here the CDR3 reads CASPQPRGEGYGYTF. The CDR3 coding sequence is TGTGCCAGCCCCCAACCCAGGGGGGAGGGCTATGGCTACACCTTC.

This clonotype was found many times. The CDR3 spells CASSVTAGDNYGYTF. CDR3 nucleotides: TGTGCCAGCAGCGTCACAGCGGGGGATAACTATGGCTACACCTTC. The gene calls are TRBV9 and TRBJ1-2, with TRBD1 as a possible D gene (5 bases). V was cut by 2 bases and J by 1 base, with 12 bases left in between. Germline CDR1 reads SGDLS; CDR2 reads YYNGEE. The CDR3 has 15 amino acids.

In its sample, this clonotype was seen many times. The chain carries TRBV19 and TRBJ1-2; D might be TRBD1 (6 bases). V lost 2 bases to trimming and J lost 4 bases, with 14 bases between them. Per germline, CDR1 LNHDA and CDR2 SQIVND (reference sequence). The CDR3 runs to 15 residues. The CDR3 nucleotides read TGTGCCAGTAGTATAACGACAGGAGTTAGCTATGGCTACACCTTC. Protein: CASSITTGVSYGYTF.

This clonotype was recorded many times. The chain has TRBV2 and TRBJ2-7, with 9 nucleotides matching TRBD1. The germline CDR1 and CDR2 sequences are SNHLY and FYNNEI. The CDR3 loop spans 13 amino acids. Trimming removed 8 bases from V and 7 bases from J; junction bases left unmatched: 9. The CDR3 DNA is TGTGCCAGCGGGGGGACAGGGTCTTGGGAGCAGTACTTC. Translating gives CASGGTGSWEQYF.

This chain links TRBV4-1 with TRBJ2-7; 7 nucleotides line up with TRBD2. This CDR3 comprises 13 residues. Germline V gives CDR1 MGHRA, CDR2 YSYEKL. The V and J ends lost 0 bases and 9 bases, in that order; junction bases with no gene match: 5. The CDR3 reads CASSQEGGHGQYF. The CDR3 bases are TGCGCCAGCAGCCAAGAGGGAGGGCACGGGCAGTACTTC.

As to this clonotype: This CDR3 is missing its conserved last phenylalanine or tryptophan, likely due to a read error. V is TRBV7-6 and J is TRBJ2-7; D not resolved. The V and J ends lost 1 base and 5 bases respectively, with 12 bases between them. The CDR3 covers 14 residues. Germline V gives CDR1 SGHVS, CDR2 FNYEAQ. The CDR3 spells CASSLDGRYHEQYS. The CDR3 nucleotides read TGTGCCAGCAGCTTAGACGGGCGGTACCACGAGCAGTACTCC.

The rearrangement joins TRBV6-1 to TRBJ2-7, with 7 nucleotides matching TRBD1. The CDR3 has 13 amino acids. Germline values: CDR1 MNHNS, CDR2 SASEGT. J lost 9 bases, V lost 6 bases, and 11 bases had no gene match. The CDR3 region is CASSPGQLSLQYF. DNA of the CDR3: TGTGCCAGCAGCCCGGGACAGCTTAGCCTGCAGTACTTC.

This clonotype was observed at least ten times. The chain carries TRBV18 and TRBJ2-7; possible D gene TRBD1, 7 bases. The CDR3 loop spans 15 amino acids. V was cut by 3 bases and J by 6 bases, with 18 bases left in between. Germline-derived CDR1 and CDR2 are KGHSH and LQKENI. The CDR3 DNA reads TGTGCCAGCTCACCCAGAAAGACAGGGACTCCCGAGCAGTACTTC. It yields the protein CASSPRKTGTPEQYF.

Turning to this clonotype: A single base separates this from a much larger clone, so it may be a read error. The chain uses TRBV2 and TRBJ2-1; TRBD2 aligns across 8 bases. The CDR3 sequence is 16 residues long. Losses at the gene ends were 8 bases for V and 1 base for J; bases not matched to a gene: 10. Germline V gives CDR1 SNHLY, CDR2 FYNNEI. CDR3 sequence: CASAYTGTRSYNEQFF. The CDR3 nucleotides read TGTGCCAGCGCCTATACCGGGACTAGATCCTACAATGAGCAGTTCTTC.

This clonotype was found many times. The rearrangement joins TRBV12-3 or TRBV12-4 to TRBJ1-1; D remains ambiguous. CDR3 size: 14 residues. The V and J ends lost 3 bases and 0 bases respectively, with 8 bases between them. The DNA of the CDR3 is TGTGCCAGCAGTTTTAGCCAGATGAACACTGAAGCTTTCTTT. It is translated as CASSFSQMNTEAFF.

Turning to this clonotype: A much more abundant neighbour one base away suggests this may be a read error. The CDR3 does not close with the conserved phenylalanine or tryptophan, likely indicating a read error. The V and J genes are TRBV18 and TRBJ2-5; D may correspond to TRBD1 or TRBD2 (5 bases each). Germline loops: CDR1 KGHSH, CDR2 LQKENI. CDR3 length: 15 amino acids. V lost 1 base and J 0 bases, leaving 9 bases between the germline ends. The chain's CDR3 is CASSPRRGDQETQYL. CDR3 nucleotides: TGTGCCAGCTCACCACGACGAGGGGACCAAGAGACCCAGTACCTC.

This clonotype has at least ten counts. The chain uses TRBV6-5 and TRBJ2-2, with D possibly being TRBD1 (7 bases). CDR3 length equals 15 residues. From germline, CDR1 is MNHEY and CDR2 SVGAGI. V shed 0 bases and J shed 7 bases, with 12 bases lying between them. CDR3 region: CASSYSEGASGELFF. CDR3 DNA: TGTGCCAGCAGTTACTCGGAGGGGGCAAGCGGGGAGCTGTTTTTT.

This clonotype has at least ten counts. V is TRBV2 and J is TRBJ2-1; 7 nucleotides agree with TRBD2. CDR1 is SNHLY, CDR2 FYNNEI, per germline. This CDR3 has 16 residues. Losses at the gene ends were 4 bases for V and 0 bases for J; bases not matched to a gene: 6. The CDR3 DNA sequence: TGTGCCAGCAGTGGTGGGCTAGCGGCCTCCTACAATGAGCAGTTCTTC. It yields the protein CASSGGLAASYNEQFF.

On this clonotype: The junction does not match germline at one end; this may be a read error. The V and J genes are TRBV28 and TRBJ2-5, with D tentatively TRBD1 (5 bases). The CDR3 is 14 amino acids. Germline CDR1 is MDHEN and CDR2 is SYDVKM. The CDR3 loop reads CASSLIVGRETHYF. The CDR3 region has the DNA TGTGCCAGCAGTTTAATCGTGGGGCGAGAGACCCATTACTTC.

This clonotype was seen only a few times. The rearrangement links TRBV9 to TRBJ2-2; D is tentatively TRBD1 or TRBD2 (5 bases each). The CDR3 consists of 16 residues. Germline V gene data show CDR1 as SGDLS and CDR2 as YYNGEE. V was cut by 0 bases and J by 3 bases, with 12 bases left in between. The CDR3 sequence: CASSVDVGTDTGELFF. The DNA of the CDR3 is TGTGCCAGCAGCGTAGATGTGGGGACGGACACCGGGGAGCTGTTTTTT.

This clonotype was counted ten times or more. The rearrangement links TRBV19 to TRBJ1-5, with D uncertain. V shed 6 bases and J shed 3 bases, with 6 bases lying between them. Per germline, CDR1 LNHDA and CDR2 SQIVND (reference sequence). This CDR3 has 12 amino acids. The CDR3 bases are TGTGCCAGTAGCTATCCCAATCAGCCCCAGCATTTT. Its protein is CASSYPNQPQHF. The full variable domain, completed using reference TRBV19 and TRBJ1-5, is DGGITQSPKYLFRKEGQNVTLSCEQNLNHDAMYWYRQDPGQGLRLIYYSQIVNDFQKGDIAEGYSVSREKKESFPLTVTSAQKNPTAFYLCASSYPNQPQHFGDGTRLSIL.

At least ten counts were recorded for this clonotype. This rearrangement joins TRBV24-1 to TRBJ2-5; weak D call: TRBD2 (6 bases). Per the germline V gene, CDR1 is KGHDR and CDR2 is SFDVKD. The CDR3 has 16 amino acids. V shed 6 bases and J shed 4 bases, with 20 bases lying between them. The DNA for the CDR3 is TGTGCCACCAGTCACCCGGGTGGGGGGTCCGGAGAGACCCAGTACTTC. This gives the protein CATSHPGGGSGETQYF.

In its sample, this clonotype was seen many times. This chain uses TRBV5-1 with TRBJ1-5; D gene ambiguous. Trimming shortened V by 0 bases and J by 2 bases, and 3 bases separated the two germline ends. Germline V gene data show CDR1 as SGHRS and CDR2 as YFSETQ. CDR3 length equals 13 residues. The CDR3 here is CASSLDGNQPQHF. CDR3 bases: TGCGCCAGCAGCTTGGACGGCAATCAGCCCCAGCATTTT.

This clonotype was seen ten or more times. The chain combines TRBV12-3 or TRBV12-4 with TRBJ1-4; TRBD1 agrees at 8 bases. The trim removed 5 bases at V and 4 bases at J, leaving 6 bases unmatched. This CDR3 contains 15 residues. The CDR3 here is CASSDGTGDNEKLFF. The CDR3 DNA is TGTGCCAGCAGTGATGGGACAGGTGATAATGAAAAACTGTTTTTT.

This chain uses TRBV27 with TRBJ2-5; TRBD2 matches 13 bases. CDR3 length: 16 residues. V shed 6 bases, J shed 4 bases, and the junction held 8 bases outside the gene matches. The germline CDR1 and CDR2 sequences are MNHEY and SMNVEV (reference sequence). CDR3 residues: CASRRLAGGLLETQYF. The CDR3 bases are TGTGCCAGCAGGAGACTAGCGGGGGGCCTCCTAGAGACCCAGTACTTC.

This clonotype was found many times. The gene calls are TRBV19 and TRBJ2-1; 9 bases map to TRBD2. V was clipped by 6 bases and J by 7 bases; unmatched bases: 4. The CDR3 spans 13 residues. Looked up from germline, CDR1 is LNHDA and CDR2 is SQIVND (reference sequence). The CDR3 protein is CASRKLAGNEQFF. CDR3 in DNA: TGTGCCAGTAGAAAACTAGCGGGTAATGAGCAGTTCTTC.

This clonotype was counted ten times or more. This chain connects TRBV7-8 to TRBJ2-6, with D perhaps matching TRBD1 or TRBD2 (6 bases each). Per the germline V gene, CDR1 is SGHVS and CDR2 is FQNEAQ. Trimming shortened V by 5 bases and J by 3 bases, and 17 bases separated the two germline ends. This CDR3 is built from 17 residues. CDR3 amino acids: CASSPLRGLSGANVLTF. The CDR3 DNA reads as TGTGCCAGCAGCCCTCTCCGGGGGCTAAGTGGGGCCAACGTCCTGACTTTC.